This T cell receptor beta chain was identified in a study of blood T cells in healthy people across ages. There are 13 residues in the CDR3. In germline, CDR1 is DFQATT, CDR2 SNEGSKA (reference sequence). V trimming: 5 bases; J trimming: 2 bases; junction bases outside the gene matches: 4. Donors ranged from roughly 6 to 100 years old and were healthy Caucasians in Russia. Then a second PCR, running roughly 7 to 11 cycles, was carried out with a sample-barcoded 5' primer and a J-beta primer mix. One entry per CDR3 protein results from TCRdb running MiXCR on the 5' RACE reads. The sample records around 2 million distinct CDR3 sequences, roughly two fifths being singletons. This clonotype was seen a single time.

Sample: blood. The TCR comes from a human donor in good health. The chain employs TRBV20-1 and TRBJ2-3; 7 positions match TRBD2. CDR3 DNA: TGCAGTGCTTGCGGGGGAGACACAGATACGCAGTATTTT. Encoded protein: CSACGGDTDTQYF.